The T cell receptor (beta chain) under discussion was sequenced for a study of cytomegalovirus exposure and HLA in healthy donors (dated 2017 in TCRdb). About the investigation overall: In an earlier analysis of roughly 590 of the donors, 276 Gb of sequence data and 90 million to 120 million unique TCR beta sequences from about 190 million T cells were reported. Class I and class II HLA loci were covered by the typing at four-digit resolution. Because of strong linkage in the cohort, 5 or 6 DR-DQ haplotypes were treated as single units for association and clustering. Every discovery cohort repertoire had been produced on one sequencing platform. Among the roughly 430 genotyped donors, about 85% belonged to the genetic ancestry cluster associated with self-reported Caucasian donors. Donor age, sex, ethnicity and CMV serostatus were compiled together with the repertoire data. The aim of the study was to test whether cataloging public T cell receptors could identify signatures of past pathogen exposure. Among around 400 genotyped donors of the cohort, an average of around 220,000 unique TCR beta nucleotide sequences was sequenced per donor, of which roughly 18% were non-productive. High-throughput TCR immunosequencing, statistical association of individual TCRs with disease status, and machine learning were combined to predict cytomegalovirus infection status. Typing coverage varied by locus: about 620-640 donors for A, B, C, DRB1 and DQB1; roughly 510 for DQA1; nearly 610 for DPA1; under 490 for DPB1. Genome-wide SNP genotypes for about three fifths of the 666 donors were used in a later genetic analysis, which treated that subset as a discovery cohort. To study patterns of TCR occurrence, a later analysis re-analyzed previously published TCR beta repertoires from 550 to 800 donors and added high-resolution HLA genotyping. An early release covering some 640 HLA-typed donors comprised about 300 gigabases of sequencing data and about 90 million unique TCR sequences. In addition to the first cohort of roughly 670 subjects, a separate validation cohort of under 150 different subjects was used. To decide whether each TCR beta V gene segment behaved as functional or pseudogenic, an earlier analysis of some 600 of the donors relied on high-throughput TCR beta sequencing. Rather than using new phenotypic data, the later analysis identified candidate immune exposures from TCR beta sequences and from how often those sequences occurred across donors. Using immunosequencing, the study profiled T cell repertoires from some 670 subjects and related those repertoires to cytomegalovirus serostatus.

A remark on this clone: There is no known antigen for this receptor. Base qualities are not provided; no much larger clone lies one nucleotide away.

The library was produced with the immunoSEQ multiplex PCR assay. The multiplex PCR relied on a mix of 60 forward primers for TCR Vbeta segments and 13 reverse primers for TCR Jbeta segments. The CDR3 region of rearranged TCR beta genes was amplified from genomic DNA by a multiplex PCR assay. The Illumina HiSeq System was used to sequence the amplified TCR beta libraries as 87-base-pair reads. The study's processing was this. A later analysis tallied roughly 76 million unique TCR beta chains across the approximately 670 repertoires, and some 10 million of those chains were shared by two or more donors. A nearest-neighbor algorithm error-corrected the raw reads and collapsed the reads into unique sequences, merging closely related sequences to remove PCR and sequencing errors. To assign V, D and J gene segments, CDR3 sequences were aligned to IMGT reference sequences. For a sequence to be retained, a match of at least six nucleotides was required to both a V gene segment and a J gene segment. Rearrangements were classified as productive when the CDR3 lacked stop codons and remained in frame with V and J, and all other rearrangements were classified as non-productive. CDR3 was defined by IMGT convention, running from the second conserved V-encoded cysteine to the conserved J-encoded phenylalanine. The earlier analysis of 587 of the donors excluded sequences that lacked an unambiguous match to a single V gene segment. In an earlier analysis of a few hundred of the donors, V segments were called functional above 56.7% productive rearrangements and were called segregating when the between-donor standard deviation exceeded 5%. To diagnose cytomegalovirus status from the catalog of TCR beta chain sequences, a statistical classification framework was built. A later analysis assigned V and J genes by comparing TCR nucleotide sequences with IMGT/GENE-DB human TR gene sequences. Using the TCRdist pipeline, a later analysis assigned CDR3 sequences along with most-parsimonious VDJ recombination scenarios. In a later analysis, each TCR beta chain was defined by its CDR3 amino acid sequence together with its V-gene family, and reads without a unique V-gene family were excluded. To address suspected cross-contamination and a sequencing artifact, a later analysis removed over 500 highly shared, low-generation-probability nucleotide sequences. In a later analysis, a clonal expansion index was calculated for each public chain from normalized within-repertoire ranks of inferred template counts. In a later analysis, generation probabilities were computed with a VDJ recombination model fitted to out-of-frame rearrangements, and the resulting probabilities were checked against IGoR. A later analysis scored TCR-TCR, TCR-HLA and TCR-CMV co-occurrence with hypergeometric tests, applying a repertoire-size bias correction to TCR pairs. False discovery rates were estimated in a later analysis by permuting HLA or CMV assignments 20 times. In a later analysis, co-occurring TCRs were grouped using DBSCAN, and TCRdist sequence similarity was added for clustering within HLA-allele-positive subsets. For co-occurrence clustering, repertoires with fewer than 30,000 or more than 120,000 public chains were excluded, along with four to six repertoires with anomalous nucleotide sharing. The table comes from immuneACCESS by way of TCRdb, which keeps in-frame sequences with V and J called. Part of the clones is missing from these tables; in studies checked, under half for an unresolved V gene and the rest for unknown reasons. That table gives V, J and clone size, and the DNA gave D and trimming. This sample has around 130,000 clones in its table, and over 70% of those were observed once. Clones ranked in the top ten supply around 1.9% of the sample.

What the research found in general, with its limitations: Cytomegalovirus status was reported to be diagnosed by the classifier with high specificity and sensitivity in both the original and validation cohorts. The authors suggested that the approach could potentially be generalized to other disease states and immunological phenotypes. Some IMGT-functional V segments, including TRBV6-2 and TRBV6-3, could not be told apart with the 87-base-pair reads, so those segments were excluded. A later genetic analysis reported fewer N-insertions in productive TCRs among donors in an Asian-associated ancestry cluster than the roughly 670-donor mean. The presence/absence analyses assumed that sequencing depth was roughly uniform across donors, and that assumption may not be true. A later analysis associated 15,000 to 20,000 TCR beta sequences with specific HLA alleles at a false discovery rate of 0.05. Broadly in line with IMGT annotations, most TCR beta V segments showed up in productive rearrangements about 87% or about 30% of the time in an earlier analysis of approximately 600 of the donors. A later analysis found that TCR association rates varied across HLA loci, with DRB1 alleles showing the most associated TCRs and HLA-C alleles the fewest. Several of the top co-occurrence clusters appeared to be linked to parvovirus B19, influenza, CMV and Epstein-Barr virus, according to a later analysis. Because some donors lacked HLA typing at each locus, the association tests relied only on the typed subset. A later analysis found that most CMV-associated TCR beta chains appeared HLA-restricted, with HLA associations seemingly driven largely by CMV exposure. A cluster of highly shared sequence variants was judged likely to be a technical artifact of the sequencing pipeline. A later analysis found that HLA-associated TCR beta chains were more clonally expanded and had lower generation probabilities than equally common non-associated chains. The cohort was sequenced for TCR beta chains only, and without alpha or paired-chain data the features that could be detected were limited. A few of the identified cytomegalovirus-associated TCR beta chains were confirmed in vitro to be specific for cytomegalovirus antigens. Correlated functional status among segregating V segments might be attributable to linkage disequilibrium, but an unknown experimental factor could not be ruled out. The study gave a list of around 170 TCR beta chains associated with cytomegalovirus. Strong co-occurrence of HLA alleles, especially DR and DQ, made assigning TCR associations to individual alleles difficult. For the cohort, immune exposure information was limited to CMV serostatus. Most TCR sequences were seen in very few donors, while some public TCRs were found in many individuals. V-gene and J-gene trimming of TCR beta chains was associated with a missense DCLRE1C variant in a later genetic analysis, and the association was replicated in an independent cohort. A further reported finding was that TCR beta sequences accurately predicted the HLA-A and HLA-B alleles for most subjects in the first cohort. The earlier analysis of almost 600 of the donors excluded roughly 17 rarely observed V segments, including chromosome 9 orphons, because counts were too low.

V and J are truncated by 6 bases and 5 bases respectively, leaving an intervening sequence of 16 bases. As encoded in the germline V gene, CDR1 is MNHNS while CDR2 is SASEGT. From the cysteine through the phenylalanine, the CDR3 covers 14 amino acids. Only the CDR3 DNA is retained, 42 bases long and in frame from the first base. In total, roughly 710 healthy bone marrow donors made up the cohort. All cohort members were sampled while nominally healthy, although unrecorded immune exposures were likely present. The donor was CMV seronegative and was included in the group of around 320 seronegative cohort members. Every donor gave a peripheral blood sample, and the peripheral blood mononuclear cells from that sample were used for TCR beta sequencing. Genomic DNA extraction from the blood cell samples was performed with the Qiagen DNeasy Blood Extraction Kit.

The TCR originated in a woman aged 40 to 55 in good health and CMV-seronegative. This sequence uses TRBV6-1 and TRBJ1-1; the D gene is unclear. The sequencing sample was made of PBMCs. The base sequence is TGTGCCAGCAGCGGAGGAGCCGATTGGACTGAAGCTTTCTTT. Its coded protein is CASSGGADWTEAFF.